What follows are 17 T cell receptor beta chains derived from one specimen sequenced in a study of cytomegalovirus exposure and HLA in healthy donors. PCR involved 60 Vbeta and 13 Jbeta primers. Produced via immunoSEQ multiplex PCR; TCRdb's table is partial and in-frame only. Among tens of thousands of clones listed, approximately 70% were seen once. Sequencing used PBMCs. The receptors were gathered from a woman aged 50 to 65 in good health and CMV-seropositive.

V is TRBV7-3 and J is TRBJ2-1; TRBD1 matches 7 bases. Germline CDR1 reads SGHTA; CDR2 reads FQGTGA. The CDR3 totals 20 residues. The junction had 22 bases not matched to a gene; V was cut back by 5 bases and J by 3 bases. CDR3 protein: CASSTTPWDSDQRFYNEQFF. As DNA, the CDR3 is TGTGCCAGCAGCACAACACCTTGGGACAGCGACCAGCGGTTCTACAATGAGCAGTTCTTC.

This clone was observed a few times. This chain connects TRBV27 to TRBJ2-5; TRBD2 might be the D (7 bases). Germline CDR1 reads MNHEY; CDR2 reads SMNVEV (reference sequence). This CDR3 region has 15 residues. Trimming took off 6 bases at V and 5 bases at J, with 19 bases between the two ends. The chain's CDR3 is CASRGAGARGETQYF. In DNA form, the CDR3 reads TGTGCCAGCAGGGGGGCGGGGGCACGGGGGGAGACCCAGTACTTC.

This chain connects TRBV4-2 to TRBJ2-6; TRBD1 matches 9 bases. Germline V lookup: CDR1 LGHNA, CDR2 YNFKEQ. Trimming cost V 0 bases and J 2 bases; bases outside gene matches: 2. CDR3 length: 17 residues. The DNA for the CDR3 is TGTGCCAGCAGCCAAGAGGGGACAGGGACTGGGGCCAACGTCCTGACTTTC. Translated: CASSQEGTGTGANVLTF.

This clone was seen more than once but under ten times. This chain connects TRBV10-1 to TRBJ1-1, with 9 bases lining up with TRBD1. Germline trimming cut 4 bases from V and 4 bases from J; bases unmatched to any gene: 10. The CDR3 runs to 16 residues. Germline CDR1 WNHNN, CDR2 SYGVQD (reference sequence). The CDR3 region is CASSGTQGADSTEAFF. For the CDR3, the DNA is TGCGCCAGCAGTGGAACACAGGGGGCTGATAGCACTGAAGCTTTCTTT.

The chain links TRBV5-4 to TRBJ2-1, with 7 bases lining up with TRBD2. The CDR3 length is 15 residues. The germline CDR1 and CDR2 sequences are SGHNT and YYREEE (reference sequence). With V trimmed by 4 bases and J by 9 bases, 13 bases remained unmatched. The CDR3: CASSEGLPERGEQFF. The CDR3 region has the DNA TGTGCCAGCAGCGAGGGACTACCTGAACGCGGTGAGCAGTTCTTC.

The chain employs TRBV4-2 and TRBJ1-5; D possibly corresponds to TRBD1 (5 bases). This CDR3 has 18 residues. Trimming shortened V by 0 bases and J by 4 bases, and 19 bases separated the two germline ends. The germline V gene has CDR1 LGHNA and CDR2 YNFKEQ. CDR3 coding DNA: TGTGCCAGCAGCCAAGAAGAGTTTAGGACAACCCCAAATCAGCCCCAGCATTTT. Translating gives CASSQEEFRTTPNQPQHF.

This clone was observed a handful of times. The CDR3 DNA reads as TGTGCCGCGACCGGGACAGGAGGCTACGAGCAGTACTTC. The encoded protein is CAATGTGGYEQYF. The V gene is TRBV2, the J gene TRBJ2-7; 8 nucleotides line up with TRBD1. CDR1 is SNHLY, CDR2 FYNNEI, per germline. The CDR3 has 13 residues. Unmatched junction bases numbered 9, after V lost 11 bases and J lost 3 bases. Full variable domain (missing parts from reference TRBV2 and TRBJ2-7): EPEVTQTPSHQVTQMGQEVILRCVPISNHLYFYWYRQILGQKVEFLVSFYNNEISEKSEIFDDQFSVERPDGSNFTLKIRSTKLEDSAMYFCAATGTGGYEQYFGPGTRLTVT.

This clone occurred a few times. V and J are TRBV6-1 and TRBJ1-3; 7 bases map to TRBD1. Per the germline V gene, CDR1 is MNHNS and CDR2 is SASEGT. V shed 6 bases and J 2 bases; nucleotides not matched to a gene: 4. The CDR3 consists of 14 residues. The DNA of the CDR3 is TGTGCCAGCAGGGATACAGGGGCTGGAAACACCATATATTTT. It codes for CASRDTGAGNTIYF.

The chain recombines TRBV5-1 with TRBJ2-7; 12 bases fit TRBD2. The CDR3 is 15 amino acids. Germline loops: CDR1 SGHRS, CDR2 YFSETQ. J lost 2 bases, V lost 4 bases, and 4 bases had no gene match. The CDR3 nucleotides are TGCGCCAGCAGCCGGACTAGCGGGGACCCCTACGAGCAGTACTTC. Translated, it gives CASSRTSGDPYEQYF.

This rearrangement joins TRBV5-3 to TRBJ1-2; tentative D call: TRBD1 (6 bases). TRBV5-3 is marked as an open reading frame, function uncertain. V gave up 1 base and J gave up 3 bases, with 13 bases separating them. CDR3 length equals 15 residues. The CDR3 nucleotides read TGTGCCAGAAGCTTGTGGACAGCTAAGGACTATGGCTACACCTTC. Residues: CARSLWTAKDYGYTF.

This clone was found a few times. The CDR3 spells CAISESGTGYEQYF. DNA of the CDR3: TGTGCCATCAGTGAGTCCGGGACAGGCTACGAGCAGTACTTC. The chain joins TRBV10-3 to TRBJ2-7, with TRBD1 matching 8 bases. Germline trimming cut 0 bases from V and 3 bases from J; bases unmatched to any gene: 1. CDR1 and CDR2 (germline): ENHRY, SYGVKD. CDR3 length: 14 residues.

CDR3 protein: CASSQNPYSGNTIYF. The CDR3 nucleotides read TGTGCCAGTTCACAGAATCCCTACTCTGGAAACACCATATATTTT. The chain has TRBV9 and TRBJ1-3; D is ambiguous. CDR1 is SGDLS, CDR2 YYNGEE, per germline. This CDR3 is built from 15 residues. V was shortened by 8 bases and J by 0 bases, with 15 bases between the two germline ends. The full variable domain, with the rest looked up from reference TRBV9 and TRBJ1-3, is DSGVTQTPKHLITATGQRVTLRCSPRSGDLSVYWYQQSLDQGLQFLIQYYNGEERAKGNILERFSAQQFPDLHSELNLSSLELGDSALYFCASSQNPYSGNTIYFGEGSWLTVV.

The chain couples TRBV13 to TRBJ2-1; D unclear. CDR3 length equals 11 residues. Germline-derived CDR1 and CDR2 are PRHDT and FYEKMQ (reference sequence). Trimming took 4 bases from V and 5 from J, leaving 3 bases between them. In nucleotides, the CDR3 is TGTGCCAGCAGCTACAACAATGAGCAGTTCTTC. As protein: CASSYNNEQFF.

The chain is built from TRBV27 and TRBJ2-1, with TRBD2 as a possible D gene (5 bases). The CDR3 spans 14 residues. The germline CDR1 and CDR2 sequences are MNHEY and SMNVEV (reference sequence). Trimming removed 3 bases at V and 8 bases at J, with 14 bases between. The CDR3 is CASSFPGPEDEQFF. DNA of the CDR3: TGTGCCAGCAGTTTCCCTGGGCCGGAGGATGAGCAGTTCTTC.

The chain links TRBV28 to TRBJ1-1, with 7 positions matching TRBD1. The germline V gene encodes CDR1 MDHEN and CDR2 SYDVKM. There are 14 residues in the CDR3. After removal of 5 bases from V and 5 bases from J, the junction contained 8 bases not matched to a gene. The CDR3: CASSQRGLRTEAFF. CDR3 nucleotide sequence: TGTGCCAGCAGTCAAAGGGGGCTGAGGACTGAAGCTTTCTTT. Combining the CDR3 with reference TRBV28 and TRBJ1-1 gives the whole variable domain DVKVTQSSRYLVKRTGEKVFLECVQDMDHENMFWYRQDPGLGLRLIYFSYDVKMKEKGDIPEGYSVSREKKERFSLILESASTNQTSMYLCASSQRGLRTEAFFGQGTRLTVV.

V is TRBV7-3 and J is TRBJ1-2; D not certain. V lost 5 bases to trimming and J lost 4 bases, with 20 bases between them. The CDR3 has 16 residues. The germline gives CDR1 SGHTA, CDR2 FQGTGA. The CDR3 loop is CASSDAGDLPAYGYTF. CDR3 sequence (DNA): TGTGCCAGCAGCGACGCGGGAGACTTACCGGCCTATGGCTACACCTTC.

In its sample, this clone was seen a few times. In DNA form, the CDR3 reads TGTGCCAGCAGCCGGTTATCCGCTGGAAACACCATATATTTT. Translation gives CASSRLSAGNTIYF. The chain couples TRBV5-6 to TRBJ1-3; D gene ambiguous. V was shortened by 4 bases and J by 2 bases, with 10 bases between the two germline ends. The CDR3 contains 14 residues. The germline V gene encodes CDR1 SGHDT and CDR2 YYEEEE.